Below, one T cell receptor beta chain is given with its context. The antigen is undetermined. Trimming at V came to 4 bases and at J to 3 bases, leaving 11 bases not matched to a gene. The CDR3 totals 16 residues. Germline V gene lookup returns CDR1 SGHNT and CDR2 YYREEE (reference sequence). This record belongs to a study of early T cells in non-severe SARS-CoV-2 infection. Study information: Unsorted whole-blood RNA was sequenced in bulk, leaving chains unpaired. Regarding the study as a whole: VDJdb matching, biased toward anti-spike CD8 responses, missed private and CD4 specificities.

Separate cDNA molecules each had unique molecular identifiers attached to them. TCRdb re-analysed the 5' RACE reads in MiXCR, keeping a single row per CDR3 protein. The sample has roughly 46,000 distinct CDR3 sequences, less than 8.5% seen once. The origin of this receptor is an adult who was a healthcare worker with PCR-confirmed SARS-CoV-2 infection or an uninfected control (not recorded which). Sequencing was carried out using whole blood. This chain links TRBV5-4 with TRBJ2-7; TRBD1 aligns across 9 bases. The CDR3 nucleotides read TGTGCCAGCAGCACACTCGGGACAGGGCAGAGCTACGAGCAGTACTTC. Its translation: CASSTLGTGQSYEQYF.